This is a list of T cell receptor beta chains from one sample in a study of blood T cell repertoires in COVID-19. TCRdb's copy holds only in-frame clones and misses some; the assay was immunoSEQ multiplex PCR. The sample includes a few hundred thousand clones, about 88% of them seen just once. The sequenced sample consisted of PBMCs or T cells enriched from blood (not recorded which). These receptor sequences come from a woman in her twenties or thirties who had recovered from COVID-19. The CDR3 runs from the conserved cysteine through the conserved F or W. Each record gives: V gene, clone size, D gene, J gene, CDR3 DNA, CDR3 protein. A D gene is named only where the DNA matches it firmly. Where a row states a size, it is once, few, many or the class of an expanded clone; other rows omit it.

TRBV18	.	TRBD1	TRBJ2-1	TGTGCCAGCTCATCCGGACAGGGTGGATACAATGAGCAGTTCTTC	CASSSGQGGYNEQFF
TRBV19	.	.	TRBJ1-2	TGTGCCAGCTTCGGGGGAGGTAACTATGGCTACACCTTC	CASFGGGNYGYTF
TRBV4-2	few	.	TRBJ1-1	TGTGCCAGCAGCCAAGAACACAAAAACACTGAAGCTTTCTTT	CASSQEHKNTEAFF
TRBV29-1	.	TRBD1	TRBJ2-7	TGCAGCGTTGAAAAAACAGGGGCCGACGAGCAGTACTTC	CSVEKTGADEQYF
TRBV27	.	.	TRBJ1-5	TGTGCCAGCAGTCCTGATATAGGGAGGCAGCCCCAGCATTTT	CASSPDIGRQPQHF
TRBV5-4	.	TRBD1	TRBJ1-2	TGTGCCAGCAGCTCCGGGACAGGGCTAGCTAACTATGGCTACACCTTC	CASSSGTGLANYGYTF
TRBV7-9	.	TRBD1	TRBJ2-3	TGTGCCAGCACCGCCCCAGGGGGCCCAGATACGCAGTATTTT	CASTAPGGPDTQYF
TRBV7-6	.	.	TRBJ1-3	TGTGCCAGCAGCTCCGCGTTAGGTTTTGGGGGCCCTGGAAACACCATATATTTT	CASSSALGFGGPGNTIYF
TRBV7-8	.	.	TRBJ2-1	TGTGCCAGCAGTCACAGGTACGATGAGCAGTTCTTC	CASSHRYDEQFF
TRBV9	.	.	TRBJ1-1	TGTGCCAGCAGCGTAGATGGGGGACAAGGTGAAGCTTTCTTT	CASSVDGGQGEAFF
TRBV28	.	.	TRBJ1-2	TGTGCCAGCAGTTTATCGGCAGGCGGGTATGGCTACACCTTC	CASSLSAGGYGYTF
TRBV7-2	.	.	TRBJ2-1	TGTGCCAGCAGCTTTGGTCGGGGTGAGTTCTTC	CASSFGRGEFF
TRBV7-2	.	TRBD1	TRBJ2-2	TGTGCCAGTTCGGACAGGGGGCTGAACACCGGGGAGCTGTTTTTT	CASSDRGLNTGELFF
TRBV19	.	.	TRBJ2-1	TGTGCCAGTAGTATCATCGGCGGGGACTACAATGAGCAGTTCTTC	CASSIIGGDYNEQFF
TRBV28	.	TRBD2	TRBJ2-3	TGTGCCAGCAGAGATACTAGCGGGGCGGGAGATACGCAGTATTTT	CASRDTSGAGDTQYF
TRBV18	.	.	TRBJ1-5	TGTGCCAGCTCACCAGGGAGAGATCAGCCCCAGCATTTT	CASSPGRDQPQHF
TRBV7-8	few	.	TRBJ1-1	TGTGCCAGCAGCTTAGTAGGTCAGGGGTATTTGGACACTGAAGCTTTCTTT	CASSLVGQGYLDTEAFF
TRBV6-4	.	TRBD2	TRBJ2-1	TGTGCCAGCAGACGGACTAGCGGGGGGTTCGACAATGAGCAGTTCTTC	CASRRTSGGFDNEQFF
TRBV7-6	.	TRBD1	TRBJ2-5	TGTGCCAGCAGCTTTGGGACAGGGGCCGGGGAGACCCAGTACTTC	CASSFGTGAGETQYF
TRBV5-7	.	TRBD1	TRBJ2-2	TGTGCCAGCAGTTCCCGGACAGGGAACACCGGGGAGCTGTTTTTT	CASSSRTGNTGELFF
TRBV7-2	.	TRBD2	TRBJ2-7	TGTGCCAGCAGCCCTCGGACTAGCGCTACCTACGAGCAGTACTTC	CASSPRTSATYEQYF
TRBV5-1	.	TRBD1	TRBJ2-3	TGCGCCAGCAGCTTGGCCGGCAGGGGGCCTCCAGATACGCAGTATTTT	CASSLAGRGPPDTQYF
TRBV25-1	.	.	TRBJ2-2	TGTGCCAGCAGTGGCCCGCGAAGGGCGGGGACCGGGGAGCTGTTTTTT	CASSGPRRAGTGELFF
TRBV6-5	.	.	TRBJ1-2	TGTGCCAGCAGTTACACGGCAGGCTATGGCTACACCTTC	CASSYTAGYGYTF
TRBV30	.	.	TRBJ2-1	TGTGCCTGGAGTGCGGGGTCATACAATGAGCAGTTCTTC	CAWSAGSYNEQFF
TRBV5-8	.	TRBD1	TRBJ2-2	TGTGCCAGCAGCAGGCCCCGGGACAGGAGACCCGGGGAGCTGTTTTTT	CASSRPRDRRPGELFF
TRBV19	.	TRBD1	TRBJ2-6	TGTGCCAGCCATTCCGGGACAGGGGCTGGGGCCAACGTCCTGACTTTC	CASHSGTGAGANVLTF
TRBV28	.	TRBD1	TRBJ2-2	TGTGCCACCAGGACAGGGGGCTTAGGCACCGGGGAGCTGTTTTTT	CATRTGGLGTGELFF
TRBV5-1	.	.	TRBJ2-3	TGCGCCAGCAGCACAGACAGGAGCAGCACAGATACGCAGTATTTT	CASSTDRSSTDTQYF
TRBV7-8	once	.	TRBJ1-5	TGTGCCAGCAGCTTAAGGAGAGATGAGCCCCAGCATTTT	CASSLRRDEPQHF
TRBV9	.	TRBD2	TRBJ2-2	TGTGCCAGCAGCGCCCGGGAGGGGGTAAACACCGGGGAGCTGTTTTTT	CASSAREGVNTGELFF
TRBV19	.	TRBD1	TRBJ1-2	TGTGCCAGTAGGAGGGACAGGGTTGACGGCTACACCTTC	CASRRDRVDGYTF
TRBV15	.	TRBD1	TRBJ1-1	TGTGCCACCAGCAGAGGGGTGGGACAGTCCGCCACTGAAGCTTTCTTT	CATSRGVGQSATEAFF